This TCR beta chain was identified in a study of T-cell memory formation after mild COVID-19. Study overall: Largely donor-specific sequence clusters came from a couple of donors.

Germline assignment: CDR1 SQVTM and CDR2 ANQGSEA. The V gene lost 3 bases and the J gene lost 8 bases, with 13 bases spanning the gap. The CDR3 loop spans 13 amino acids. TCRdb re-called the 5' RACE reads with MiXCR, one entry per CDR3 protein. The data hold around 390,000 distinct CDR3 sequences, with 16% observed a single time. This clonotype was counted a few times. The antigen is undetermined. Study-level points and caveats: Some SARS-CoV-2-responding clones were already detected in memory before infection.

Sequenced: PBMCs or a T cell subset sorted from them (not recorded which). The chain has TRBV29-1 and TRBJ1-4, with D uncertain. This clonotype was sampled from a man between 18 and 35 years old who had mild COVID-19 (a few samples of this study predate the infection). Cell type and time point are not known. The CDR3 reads CSVDPGMGEKLFF. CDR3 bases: TGCAGCGTTGACCCGGGGATGGGAGAAAAACTGTTTTTT.